This TCR beta chain was identified during a study of T cell responses to AZD1222 COVID-19 vaccine. Clones were sequenced by immunoSEQ multiplex PCR, and TCRdb holds only the in-frame ones, with some missing. The sample has over 110,000 clones, 93% seen once. The germline CDR1 and CDR2 sequences are LNHDA and SQIVND (reference sequence). This CDR3 is 14 amino acids long. V was pared by 3 bases and J by 3 bases, with 9 bases between. Sample: peripheral blood, taken on day 0 of AZD1222 vaccination. The receptor's source is an adult in good health. This sequence joins TRBV19 and TRBJ1-5; D might be TRBD1 (5 bases). CDR3 coding DNA: TGTGCCAGTAGTATGTCCAGGGCCAATCAGCCCCAGCATTTT. Translated: CASSMSRANQPQHF.